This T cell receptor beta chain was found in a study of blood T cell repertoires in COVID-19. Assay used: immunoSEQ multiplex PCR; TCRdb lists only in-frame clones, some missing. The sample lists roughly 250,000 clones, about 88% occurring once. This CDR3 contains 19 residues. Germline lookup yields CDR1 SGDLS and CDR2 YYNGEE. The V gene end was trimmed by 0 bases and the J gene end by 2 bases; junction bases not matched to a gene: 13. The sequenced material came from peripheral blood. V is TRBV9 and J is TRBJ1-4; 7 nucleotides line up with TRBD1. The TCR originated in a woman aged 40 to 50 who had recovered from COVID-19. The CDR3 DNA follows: TGTGCCAGCAGCGTAGAGATAGGGGGCGTACCCCCGACTAATGAAAAACTGTTTTTT. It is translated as CASSVEIGGVPPTNEKLFF.